This T cell receptor beta chain was retrieved from a study of blood T cell repertoires in COVID-19 (dated by TCRdb to about 2020). Regarding the complete study: Collaborator samples came from the United States, Italy and Spain and covered acute and convalescent phases of COVID-19. The material from the prospective study consisted of cDNA or gDNA derived from T cells, B-cell-depleted T cells, or PBMCs. The dataset comprised deeply sampled blood TCRbeta repertoires from subjects exposed to, actively infected with, or recovered from COVID-19. The repertoires were made available in a free public database intended to serve as a resource for research on the immune response to SARS-CoV-2. Samples came from the ongoing ImmuneRACE study (first 160 participants) plus 1,254 subjects from 6 global collaborators. Sample metadata almost always included a de-identified subject ID, COVID-19 status, age in years and sex. Where HLA class I and class II types were available, the types were taken from metadata supplied by the sample provider, not from assay-based typing. What the work shows at the level of the full study, not this receptor alone: The quantity of clinical and demographic metadata differed by source and by participant and was supplied without curation.

A note on this clone: The clone's antigen remains unknown. It has no much larger one-base neighbor in the sample; base qualities were not kept.

The immunoSEQ Assay, a bias-controlled multiplex PCR, was used to amplify TCRbeta CDR3 regions from genomic DNA. The published analysis was carried out like this. The number of nucleated cells in each sample was estimated by amplification of reference gene primers within the assay. Sequence reads were collapsed and filtered to measure the absolute abundance of every unique TCRbeta CDR3 rearrangement. Productive Simpson clonality was computed per sample as the square root of Simpson's diversity index over productive rearrangements. Held by TCRdb, this immuneACCESS table contains in-frame sequences only and omits some clones. Under half of the omission traces to an unresolved V gene where checked; the cause of the rest is unknown. The DNA was the basis for D and trimming; V, J and clone size are from that table. Here the sample has about 150,000 clones; roughly 90% occur a single time. Less than 3% of the sample is held by the ten biggest clonotypes.

Sequences SNHLY (CDR1) and FYNNEI (CDR2) are obtained from the germline V gene. The CDR3 contains 14 residues, cysteine and phenylalanine counted. The DNA shown is the 42-base CDR3, in frame from base 1. V was cut back by 6 bases and J by 1 base, leaving a gap of 9 bases between them. Each collaborating institution followed its own protocols to collect whole blood in K2EDTA tubes. Collaborator samples were shipped for TCRbeta analysis as frozen whole blood, isolated PBMCs, or DNA extracted from either sample type. This receptor was identified in a man aged 55 to 69 with acute or convalescent COVID-19. The chain is made from TRBV2 and TRBJ2-2; the D gene cannot be named for sure. The sample consisted of peripheral blood. The DNA sequence is as follows: TGTGCCAGCAGATACGCAGAGAACACCGGGGAGCTGTTTTTT. Translated, this gives CASRYAENTGELFF.